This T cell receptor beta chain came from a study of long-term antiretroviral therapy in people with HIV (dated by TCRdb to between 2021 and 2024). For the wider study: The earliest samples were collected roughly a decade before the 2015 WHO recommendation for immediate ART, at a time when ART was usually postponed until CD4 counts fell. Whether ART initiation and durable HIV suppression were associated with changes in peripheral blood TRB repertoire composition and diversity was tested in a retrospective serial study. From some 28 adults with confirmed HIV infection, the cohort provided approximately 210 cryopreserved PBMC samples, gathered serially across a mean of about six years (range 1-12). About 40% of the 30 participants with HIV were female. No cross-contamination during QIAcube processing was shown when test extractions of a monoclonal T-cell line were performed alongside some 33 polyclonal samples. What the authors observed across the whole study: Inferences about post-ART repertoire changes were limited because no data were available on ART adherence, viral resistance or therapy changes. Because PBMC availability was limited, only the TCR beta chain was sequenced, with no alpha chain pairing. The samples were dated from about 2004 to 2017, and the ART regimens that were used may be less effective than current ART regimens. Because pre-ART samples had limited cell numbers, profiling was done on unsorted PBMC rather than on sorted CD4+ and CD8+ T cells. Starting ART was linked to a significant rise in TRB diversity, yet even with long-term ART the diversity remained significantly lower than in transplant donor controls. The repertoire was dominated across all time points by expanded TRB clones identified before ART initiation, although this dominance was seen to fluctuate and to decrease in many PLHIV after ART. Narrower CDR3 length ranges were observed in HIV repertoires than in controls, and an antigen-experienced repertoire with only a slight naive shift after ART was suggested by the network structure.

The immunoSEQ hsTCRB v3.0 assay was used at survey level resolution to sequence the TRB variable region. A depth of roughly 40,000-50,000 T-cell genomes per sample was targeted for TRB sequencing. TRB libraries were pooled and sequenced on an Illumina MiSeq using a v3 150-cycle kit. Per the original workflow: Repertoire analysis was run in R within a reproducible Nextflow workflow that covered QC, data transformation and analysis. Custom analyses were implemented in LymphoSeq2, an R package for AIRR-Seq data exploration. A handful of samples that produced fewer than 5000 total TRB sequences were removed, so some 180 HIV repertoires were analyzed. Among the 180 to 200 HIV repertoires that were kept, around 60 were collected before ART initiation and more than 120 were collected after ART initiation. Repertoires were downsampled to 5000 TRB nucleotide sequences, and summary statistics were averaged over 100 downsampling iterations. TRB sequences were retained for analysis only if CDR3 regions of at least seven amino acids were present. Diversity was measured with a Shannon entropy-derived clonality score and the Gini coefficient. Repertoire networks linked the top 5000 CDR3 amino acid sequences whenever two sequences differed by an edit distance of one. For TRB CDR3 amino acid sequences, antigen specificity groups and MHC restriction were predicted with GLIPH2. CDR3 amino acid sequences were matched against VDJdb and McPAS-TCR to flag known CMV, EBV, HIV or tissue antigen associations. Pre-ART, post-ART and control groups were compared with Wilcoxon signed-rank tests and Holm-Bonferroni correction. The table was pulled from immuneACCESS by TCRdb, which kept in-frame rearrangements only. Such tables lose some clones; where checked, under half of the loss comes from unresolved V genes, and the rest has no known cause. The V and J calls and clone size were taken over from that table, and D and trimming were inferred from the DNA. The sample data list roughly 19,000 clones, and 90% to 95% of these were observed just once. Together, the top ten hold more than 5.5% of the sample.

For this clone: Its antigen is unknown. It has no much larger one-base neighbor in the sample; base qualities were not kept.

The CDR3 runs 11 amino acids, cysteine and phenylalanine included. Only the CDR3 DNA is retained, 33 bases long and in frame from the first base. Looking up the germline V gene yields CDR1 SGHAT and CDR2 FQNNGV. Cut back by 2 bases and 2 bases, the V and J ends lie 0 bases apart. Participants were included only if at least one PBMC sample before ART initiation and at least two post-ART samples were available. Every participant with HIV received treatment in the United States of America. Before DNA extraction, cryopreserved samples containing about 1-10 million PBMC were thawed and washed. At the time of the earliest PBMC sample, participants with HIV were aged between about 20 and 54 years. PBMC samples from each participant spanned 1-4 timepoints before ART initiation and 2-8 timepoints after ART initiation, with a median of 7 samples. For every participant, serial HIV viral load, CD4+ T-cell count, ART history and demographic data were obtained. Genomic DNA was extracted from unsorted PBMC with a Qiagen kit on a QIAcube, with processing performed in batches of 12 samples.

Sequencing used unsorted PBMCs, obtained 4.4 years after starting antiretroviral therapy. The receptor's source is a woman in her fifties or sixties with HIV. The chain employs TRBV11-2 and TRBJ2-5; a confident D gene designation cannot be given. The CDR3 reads CASSLQETQYF. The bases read TGTGCCAGCAGCTTACAAGAGACCCAGTACTTC.